This T cell receptor beta chain was identified during a study of naive and memory T cell subsets. The SP2 primer and nested alpha and beta constant region primers amplified ligated cDNA in four rounds. Via MiXCR, TCRdb re-called the UMI-ligation and nested PCR reads, giving one row per CDR3 protein. The table includes tens of thousands of distinct CDR3 sequences, approximately 11% detected once. Germline CDR1 is SGHVS and CDR2 is FQNEAQ. The CDR3 extends over 13 amino acids. Treatment of the sample: skin biopsy from PPD injection site in Mantoux-positive individual. TCR cDNA received a 3' ligated oligonucleotide that carried a UMI. Unsorted total RNA, about 1 to 1000 ng, was DNase treated before reverse transcription. This clonotype was counted many times. The junction does not match germline at one end; this may be a read error.

This specimen was skin, taken from a tuberculin skin test site. The sequence was collected from an adult in good health. The chain is built from TRBV7-8 and TRBJ2-3; D might be TRBD2 (5 bases). CDR3 DNA: TGTGCCAGCAGCTATAATCTATTGAGGGAAATCCGTTTT. Residues: CASSYNLLREIRF.